This T cell receptor (beta chain) was recovered during a study of response to subunit inactivated influenza vaccine. Findings and limits, study-wide: It was suggested by the authors that few new T cells are recruited by each seasonal influenza vaccination.

TCRdb called the RT-PCR reads again in MiXCR, with one record for every CDR3 protein. The table records 650,000 to 800,000 distinct CDR3 sequences, roughly 13% of them present only once. Note on this clonotype: Its specificity is not known.

Germline V gene lookup returns CDR1 KGHSY and CDR2 FQNENV. The CDR3 sequence is 13 residues long. The V and J ends lost 4 bases and 4 bases, in that order; junction bases with no gene match: 3. The rearrangement uses TRBV16 and TRBJ2-5, with TRBD1 matching 7 bases. The receptor was isolated from a man over 45 who received an inactivated influenza vaccine. The input for sequencing was PBMCs from blood, taken less than 15 days before vaccination. CDR3 protein: CASSPDRRETQYF. As DNA, the CDR3 is TGTGCCAGCAGCCCGGACAGGAGAGAGACCCAGTACTTC.